The entry below describes one T cell receptor beta chain. This clone occurred many times. The antigen this receptor binds is unknown. No base-level quality is on record; no much larger clone is a single base apart. The collaborating institutions used their own protocols to collect whole blood in K2EDTA tubes. For TCRbeta analysis, collaborators shipped samples in one of three forms: frozen whole blood, isolated PBMCs, or DNA extracted from either of those sample types. Based on the germline V gene, the CDR1 and CDR2 sequences are MNHNS and SASEGT. The CDR3 runs 14 amino acids, cysteine and phenylalanine included. This entry keeps only the CDR3 DNA: 42 bases, framed from base 1. V and J are truncated by 2 bases and 0 bases respectively, leaving an intervening sequence of 8 bases. This entry belongs to a study of blood T cell repertoires in COVID-19 (dated by TCRdb to about 2020). At the level of the whole study: Samples covering the acute and convalescent phases of COVID-19 were provided by collaborators in the United States, Italy and Spain. The prospective study material was composed of cDNA or gDNA derived from T cells, B-cell-depleted T cells, or PBMCs. Deeply sampled blood TCRbeta repertoires from subjects exposed to, actively infected with, or recovered from COVID-19 were included in the dataset. A freely available public database, intended as a resource for researchers studying the immune response to SARS-CoV-2, is where the repertoires were released. The samples were drawn from two sources: the first 160 participants of the ongoing ImmuneRACE study, and 1,000 to 1,500 subjects contributed by 6 global collaborators. Nearly every sample came with metadata listing a de-identified subject ID, COVID-19 status, age in years and sex. HLA class I and class II types, where available, came from metadata supplied by the sample provider rather than from assay-based typing. What the authors observed across the whole study: How much clinical and demographic metadata was included differed by source and by participant, and the metadata was provided uncurated.

TCRbeta CDR3 regions were amplified from genomic DNA using the immunoSEQ Assay, a bias-controlled multiplex PCR. For the original study's pipeline: The number of nucleated cells in each sample was estimated by amplification of reference gene primers within the assay. To quantify the absolute abundance of each unique TCRbeta CDR3 rearrangement, sequence reads were collapsed and filtered. For each sample, productive Simpson clonality was calculated by taking the square root of Simpson's diversity index across productive rearrangements. The table comes from immuneACCESS by way of TCRdb, which keeps in-frame sequences with V and J called. Part of the clones is missing from these tables; in studies checked, under half for an unresolved V gene and the rest for unknown reasons. V and J calls and clone size are copied from that table; D and trimming were computed from the DNA. The sample contains about 310,000 clones, 87% of them found a single time. The top ten clonotypes cover about 2.5% of the sample.

The receptor chain draws on TRBV6-1 and TRBJ2-7; the D gene cannot be named for sure. The sequenced sample was peripheral blood. This sequence originates from a man between 18 and 29 years old with active or convalescent COVID-19. The sequenced DNA is TGTGCCAGCAGTGAACAAGAGTACTCCTACGAGCAGTACTTC. Its coded protein is CASSEQEYSYEQYF.